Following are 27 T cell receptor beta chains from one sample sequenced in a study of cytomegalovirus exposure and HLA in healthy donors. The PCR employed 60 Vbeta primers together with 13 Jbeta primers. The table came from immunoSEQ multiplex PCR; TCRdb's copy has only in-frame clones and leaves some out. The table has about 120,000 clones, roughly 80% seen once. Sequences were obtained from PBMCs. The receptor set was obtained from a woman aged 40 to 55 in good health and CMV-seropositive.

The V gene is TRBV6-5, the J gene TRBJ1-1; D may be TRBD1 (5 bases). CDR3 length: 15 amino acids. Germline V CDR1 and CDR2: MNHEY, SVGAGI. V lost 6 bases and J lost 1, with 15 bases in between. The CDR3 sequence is CASRRTIQENTEAFF. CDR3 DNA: TGTGCCAGCAGACGTACCATACAGGAGAACACTGAAGCTTTCTTT.

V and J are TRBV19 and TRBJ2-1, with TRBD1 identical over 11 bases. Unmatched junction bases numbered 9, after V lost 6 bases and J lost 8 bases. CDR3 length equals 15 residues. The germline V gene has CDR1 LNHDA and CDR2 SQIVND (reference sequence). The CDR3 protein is CASRNPGQGGDEQFF. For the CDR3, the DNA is TGTGCCAGTAGAAACCCGGGACAGGGGGGCGATGAGCAGTTCTTC.

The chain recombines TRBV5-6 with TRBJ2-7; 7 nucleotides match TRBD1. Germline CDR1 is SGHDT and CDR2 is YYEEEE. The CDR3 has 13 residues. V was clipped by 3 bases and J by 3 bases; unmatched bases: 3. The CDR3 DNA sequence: TGTGCCAGCAGCTCTACAGGGGTCTACGAGCAGTACTTC. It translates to CASSSTGVYEQYF.

The CDR3 sequence is CASSLALAGDQETQYF. Written as DNA, the CDR3 is TGTGCCAGCAGCTTGGCACTAGCGGGCGACCAAGAGACCCAGTACTTC. The J gene is TRBJ2-5, the V gene TRBV5-8, with 9 bases aligning to TRBD2. There are 16 residues in the CDR3. Looked up from germline, CDR1 is SGHTS and CDR2 is YDEGEE. V was pared by 0 bases and J by 0 bases, with 3 bases of the junction left unmatched.

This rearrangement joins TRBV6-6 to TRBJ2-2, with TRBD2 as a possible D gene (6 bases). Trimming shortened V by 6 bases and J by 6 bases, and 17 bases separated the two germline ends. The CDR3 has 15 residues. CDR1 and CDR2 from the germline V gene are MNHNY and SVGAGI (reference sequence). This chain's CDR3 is CASRQGAPGAGELFF. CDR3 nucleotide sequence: TGTGCCAGCAGGCAGGGTGCTCCGGGGGCCGGGGAGCTGTTTTTT.

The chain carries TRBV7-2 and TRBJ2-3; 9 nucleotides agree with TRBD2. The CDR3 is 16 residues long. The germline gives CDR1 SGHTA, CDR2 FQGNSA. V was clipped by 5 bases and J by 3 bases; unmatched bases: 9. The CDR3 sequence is CASSTWTSEGTDTQYF. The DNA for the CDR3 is TGTGCCAGCAGCACCTGGACTAGCGAAGGAACAGATACGCAGTATTTT.

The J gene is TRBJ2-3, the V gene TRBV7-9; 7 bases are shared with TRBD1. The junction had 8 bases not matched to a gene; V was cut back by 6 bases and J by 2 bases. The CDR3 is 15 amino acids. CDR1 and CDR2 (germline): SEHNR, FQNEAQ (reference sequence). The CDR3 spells CASSPGTVITDTQYF. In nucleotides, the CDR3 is TGTGCCAGCAGTCCCGGGACAGTCATCACAGATACGCAGTATTTT.

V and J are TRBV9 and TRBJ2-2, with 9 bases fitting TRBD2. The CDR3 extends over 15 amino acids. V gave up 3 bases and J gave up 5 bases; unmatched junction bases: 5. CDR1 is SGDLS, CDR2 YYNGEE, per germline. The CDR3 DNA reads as TGTGCCAGCAGCGCTTGGACTAGCGCAACCGGGGAGCTGTTTTTT. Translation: CASSAWTSATGELFF.

Here the CDR3 DNA reads TGTGCCAGCAAATGGACAGGGGCCTACAATGAGCAGTTCTTC. Translated, it gives CASKWTGAYNEQFF. This chain connects TRBV27 to TRBJ2-1, with TRBD1 identical over 9 bases. The CDR3 length is 14 residues. Germline CDR1 is MNHEY and CDR2 is SMNVEV (reference sequence). V shed 7 bases, J shed 2 bases, and the junction held 3 bases outside the gene matches.

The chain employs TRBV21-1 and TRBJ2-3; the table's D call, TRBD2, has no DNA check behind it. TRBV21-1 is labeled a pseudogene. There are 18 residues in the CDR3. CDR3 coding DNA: TGTGCCAGCAGCAACCGGCCTAGCGGGAGTTTTTGCACAGATACGCAGTATTTT. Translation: CASSNRPSGSFCTDTQYF.

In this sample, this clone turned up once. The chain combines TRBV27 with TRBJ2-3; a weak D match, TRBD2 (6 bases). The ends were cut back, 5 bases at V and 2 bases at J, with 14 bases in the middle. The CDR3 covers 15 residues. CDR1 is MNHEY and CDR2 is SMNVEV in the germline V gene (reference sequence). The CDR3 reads CASSPPGLSTDTQYF. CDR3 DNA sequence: TGTGCCAGCAGTCCACCGGGACTTTCCACAGATACGCAGTATTTT.

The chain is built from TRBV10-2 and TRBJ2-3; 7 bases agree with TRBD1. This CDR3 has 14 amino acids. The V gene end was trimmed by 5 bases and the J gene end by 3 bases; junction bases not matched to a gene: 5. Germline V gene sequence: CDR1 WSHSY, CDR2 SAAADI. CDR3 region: CASSQYRGTDTQYF. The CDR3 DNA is TGCGCCAGCAGTCAATACAGGGGAACAGATACGCAGTATTTT.

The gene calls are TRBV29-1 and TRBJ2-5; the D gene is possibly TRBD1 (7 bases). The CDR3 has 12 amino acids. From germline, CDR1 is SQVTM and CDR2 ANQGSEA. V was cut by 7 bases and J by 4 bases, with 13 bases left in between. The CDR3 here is CSAGQEGETQYF. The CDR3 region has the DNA TGCAGCGCCGGACAGGAGGGAGAGACCCAGTACTTC.

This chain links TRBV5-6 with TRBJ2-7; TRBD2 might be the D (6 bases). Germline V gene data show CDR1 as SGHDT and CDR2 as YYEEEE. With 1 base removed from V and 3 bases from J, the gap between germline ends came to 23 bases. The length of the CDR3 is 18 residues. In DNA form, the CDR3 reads TGTGCCAGCAGCTTGTGGGAGGAACAGCACACGAGATTCTACGAGCAGTACTTC. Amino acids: CASSLWEEQHTRFYEQYF.

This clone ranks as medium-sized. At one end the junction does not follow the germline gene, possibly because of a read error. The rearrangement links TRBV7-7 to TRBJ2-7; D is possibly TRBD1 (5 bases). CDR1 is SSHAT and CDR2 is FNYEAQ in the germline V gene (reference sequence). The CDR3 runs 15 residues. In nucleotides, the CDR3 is TGTGCTAGCAGCTTAGGAATAGGCAGGGACTACGAGCAGTACTTC. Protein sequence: CASSLGIGRDYEQYF.

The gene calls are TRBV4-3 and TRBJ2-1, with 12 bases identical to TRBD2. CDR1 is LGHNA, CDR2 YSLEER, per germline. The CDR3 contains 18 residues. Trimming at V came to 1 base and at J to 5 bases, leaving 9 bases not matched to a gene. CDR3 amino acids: CASSQVALAGGRDNEQFF. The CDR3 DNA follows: TGCGCCAGCAGCCAAGTAGCGCTAGCGGGAGGGCGGGACAATGAGCAGTTCTTC.

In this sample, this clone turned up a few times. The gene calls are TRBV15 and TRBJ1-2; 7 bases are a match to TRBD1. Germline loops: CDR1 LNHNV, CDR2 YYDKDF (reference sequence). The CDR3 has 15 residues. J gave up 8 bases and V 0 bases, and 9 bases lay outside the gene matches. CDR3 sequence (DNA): TGTGCCACCAGCAGAGATCGTACAGGGGAAGGGGGCTACACCTTC. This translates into CATSRDRTGEGGYTF. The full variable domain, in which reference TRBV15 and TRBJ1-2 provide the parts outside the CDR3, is DAMVIQNPRYQVTQFGKPVTLSCSQTLNHNVMYWYQQKSSQAPKLLFHYYDKDFNNEADTPDNFQSRRPNTSFCFLDIRSPGLGDTAMYLCATSRDRTGEGGYTFGSGTRLTVV.

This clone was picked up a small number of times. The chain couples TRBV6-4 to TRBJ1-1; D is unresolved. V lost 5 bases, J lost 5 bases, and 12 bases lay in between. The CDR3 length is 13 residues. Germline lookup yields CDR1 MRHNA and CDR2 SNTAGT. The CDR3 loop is CASSPSGETEAFF. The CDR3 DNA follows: TGTGCCAGCAGTCCCAGTGGAGAAACTGAAGCTTTCTTT.

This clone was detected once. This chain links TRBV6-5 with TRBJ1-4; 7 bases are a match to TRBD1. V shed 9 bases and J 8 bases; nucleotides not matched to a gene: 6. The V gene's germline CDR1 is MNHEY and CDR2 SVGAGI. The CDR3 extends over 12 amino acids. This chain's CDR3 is CASRQGGEKLFF. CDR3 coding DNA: TGTGCCAGTAGACAGGGAGGCGAAAAACTGTTTTTT.

The CDR3 DNA follows: TGTGCCAGTAGTATAGGGGCCTTAAGGGGTGAGCAGTTCTTC. It encodes CASSIGALRGEQFF. This chain uses TRBV19 with TRBJ2-1, with D perhaps matching TRBD1 (5 bases). CDR3 size: 14 residues. The germline V gene has CDR1 LNHDA and CDR2 SQIVND (reference sequence). Between the trimmed V and J ends, which lost 1 base and 9 bases, there was a span of 13 bases.

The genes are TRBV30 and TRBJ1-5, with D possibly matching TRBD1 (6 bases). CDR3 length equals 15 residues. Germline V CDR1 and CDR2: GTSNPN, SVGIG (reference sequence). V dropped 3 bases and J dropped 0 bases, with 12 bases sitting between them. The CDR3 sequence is CAWRAQGPSNQPQHF. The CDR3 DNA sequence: TGTGCCTGGAGGGCACAGGGTCCTAGCAATCAGCCCCAGCATTTT.

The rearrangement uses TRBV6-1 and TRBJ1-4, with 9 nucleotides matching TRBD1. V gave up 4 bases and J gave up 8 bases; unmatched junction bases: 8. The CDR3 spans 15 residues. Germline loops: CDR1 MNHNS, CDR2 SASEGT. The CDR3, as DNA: TGTGCCAGCAGTGTACAGGGGGCTGGAAGAGAAAAACTGTTTTTT. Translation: CASSVQGAGREKLFF.

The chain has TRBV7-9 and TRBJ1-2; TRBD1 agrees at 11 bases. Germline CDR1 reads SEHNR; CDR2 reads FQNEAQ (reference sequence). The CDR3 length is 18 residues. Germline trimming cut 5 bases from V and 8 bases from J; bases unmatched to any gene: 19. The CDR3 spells CASSDKGVRAGQGEGYTF. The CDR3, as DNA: TGTGCCAGCAGCGACAAGGGCGTTAGAGCGGGACAGGGGGAGGGCTACACCTTC.

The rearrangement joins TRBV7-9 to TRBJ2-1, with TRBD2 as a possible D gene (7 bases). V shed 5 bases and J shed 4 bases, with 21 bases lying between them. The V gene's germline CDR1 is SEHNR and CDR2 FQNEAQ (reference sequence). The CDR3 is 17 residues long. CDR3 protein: CASSVRGAGTLYNEQFF. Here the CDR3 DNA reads TGTGCCAGCAGCGTACGGGGGGCGGGGACGCTATACAATGAGCAGTTCTTC.

CDR3 sequence (DNA): TGCGCCAGCAGCTTGTCGGACAGCTATGGCTACACCTTC. Translating gives CASSLSDSYGYTF. This chain links TRBV5-1 with TRBJ1-2; TRBD1 is a possible D gene (6 bases). There are 13 residues in the CDR3. Trimming left V 1 base short and J 4 bases short, with 8 bases between. Germline lookup yields CDR1 SGHRS and CDR2 YFSETQ.

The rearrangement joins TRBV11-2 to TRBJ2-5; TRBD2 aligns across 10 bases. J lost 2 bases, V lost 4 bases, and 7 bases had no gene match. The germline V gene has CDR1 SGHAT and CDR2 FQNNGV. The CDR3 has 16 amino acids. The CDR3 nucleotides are TGTGCCAGCAGCTCCCTCCTGACTAGCGGGCAAGAGACCCAGTACTTC. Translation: CASSSLLTSGQETQYF.

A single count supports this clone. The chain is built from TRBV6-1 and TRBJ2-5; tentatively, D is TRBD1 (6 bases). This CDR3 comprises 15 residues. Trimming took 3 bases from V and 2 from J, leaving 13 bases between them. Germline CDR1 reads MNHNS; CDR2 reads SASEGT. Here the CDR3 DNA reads TGTGCCAGCAGTGATCTGACGGGACAACAAGAGACCCAGTACTTC. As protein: CASSDLTGQQETQYF.